These 3 T cell receptor beta chains were all obtained from the same sample, sequenced in a study of blood T cell repertoires in COVID-19. Measured with immunoSEQ multiplex PCR; TCRdb has only the in-frame clones, and not every one. The profile shows 130,000 or so clones, just over 85% of them singletons. Sequenced sample: peripheral blood. These receptors were obtained from a woman between 55 and 75 years old with acute or convalescent COVID-19.

Written as DNA, the CDR3 is TGTGCCTGGAGTGCCTATAGGGGGACAGGGTTTAAAGAGGCTTTCTTT. It specifies CAWSAYRGTGFKEAFF. This chain links TRBV30 with TRBJ1-1, with 9 bases identical to TRBD1. The V segment lost 1 base and the J segment 11 bases; nucleotides outside the gene matches: 17. CDR1 and CDR2 from the germline V gene are GTSNPN and SVGIG (reference sequence). The length of the CDR3 is 16 residues.

This clone occurred once. The genes are TRBV4-1 and TRBJ2-2; no clear D gene. Germline V gene lookup returns CDR1 MGHRA and CDR2 YSYEKL. With 2 bases removed from V and 2 bases from J, the gap between germline ends came to 6 bases. This CDR3 comprises 14 residues. CDR3 sequence reads: CASSQSSNTGELFF. The CDR3 coding sequence is TGCGCCAGCAGCCAAAGCTCAAACACCGGGGAGCTGTTTTTT.

This clone was recorded once. The V call is TRBV18, the J call TRBJ2-4; 8 bases fit TRBD1. The CDR3 is 15 residues long. J lost 8 bases, V lost 3 bases, and 9 bases had no gene match. Germline CDR1 KGHSH, CDR2 LQKENI. CDR3 residues: CASSPVNRGVDIQYF. CDR3 bases: TGTGCCAGCTCACCTGTCAACAGGGGGGTAGACATTCAGTACTTC. The full variable domain, with the rest looked up from reference TRBV18 and TRBJ2-4, is NAGVMQNPRHLVRRRGQEARLRCSPMKGHSHVYWYRQLPEEGLKFMVYLQKENIIDESGMPKERFSAEFPKEGPSILRIQQVVRGDSAAYFCASSPVNRGVDIQYFGAGTRLSVL.